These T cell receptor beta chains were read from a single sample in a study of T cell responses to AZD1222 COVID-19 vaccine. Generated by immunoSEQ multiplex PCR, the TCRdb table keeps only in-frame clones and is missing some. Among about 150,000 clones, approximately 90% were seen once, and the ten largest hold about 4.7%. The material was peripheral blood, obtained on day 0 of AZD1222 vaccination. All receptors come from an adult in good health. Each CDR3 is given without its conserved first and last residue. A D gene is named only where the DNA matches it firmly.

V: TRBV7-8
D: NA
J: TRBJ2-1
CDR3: ASSATGNNEQF

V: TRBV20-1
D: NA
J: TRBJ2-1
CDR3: SASLSYNEQF

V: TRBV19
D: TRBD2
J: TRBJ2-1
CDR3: ASSMTSGRAFHEQF

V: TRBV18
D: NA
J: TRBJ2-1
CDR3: ASSPNGQGGGFEQF

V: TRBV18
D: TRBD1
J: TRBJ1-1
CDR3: ASSPSAGGYTEAF

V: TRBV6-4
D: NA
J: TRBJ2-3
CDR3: ASSARLVSDTQY

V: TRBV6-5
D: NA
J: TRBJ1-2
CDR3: ASSYPDTGTYGYT

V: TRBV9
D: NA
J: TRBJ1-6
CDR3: ASSVGGRDSPLH

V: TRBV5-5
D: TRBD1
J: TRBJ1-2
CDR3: ASSPEGGTGYGYT

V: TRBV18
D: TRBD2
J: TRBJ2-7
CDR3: ASSPPLAGPSYEQY

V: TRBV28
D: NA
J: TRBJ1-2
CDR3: ASRARSRGAGYT

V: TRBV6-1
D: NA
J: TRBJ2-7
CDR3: ASSEGDGSGSYEQY

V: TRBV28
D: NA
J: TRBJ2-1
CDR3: ATQDPGRGEQF

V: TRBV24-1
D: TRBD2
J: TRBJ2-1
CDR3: ATSVGGLGRPGNEQF

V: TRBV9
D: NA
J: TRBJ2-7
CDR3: ASSVPRDASSYEQY

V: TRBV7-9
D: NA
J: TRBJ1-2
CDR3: ASSATGSRGYT

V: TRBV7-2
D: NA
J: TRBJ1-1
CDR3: ASSPARVNTEAF

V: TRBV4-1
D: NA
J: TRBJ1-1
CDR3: ASSQDRGNREAF

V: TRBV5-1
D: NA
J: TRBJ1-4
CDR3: ASSSGQTNEKLF

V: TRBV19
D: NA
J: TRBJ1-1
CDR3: ASRGAGFTEAF

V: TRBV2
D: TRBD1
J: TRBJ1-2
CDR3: ASSESPYRGNGYT

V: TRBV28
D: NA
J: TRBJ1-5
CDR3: ASSFPESQPQH

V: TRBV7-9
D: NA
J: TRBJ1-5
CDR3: ASSLADGPQH

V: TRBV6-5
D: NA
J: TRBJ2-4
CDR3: ASSPQGTKNIQY

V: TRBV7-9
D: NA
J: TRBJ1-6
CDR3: ASSLVSVDSPLH

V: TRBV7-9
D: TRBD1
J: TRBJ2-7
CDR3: ASSLDPGQGAWEQY

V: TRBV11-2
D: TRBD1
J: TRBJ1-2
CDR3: ASSPRTGQGYGYT

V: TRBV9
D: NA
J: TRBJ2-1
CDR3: ASSVDPSSGGEQF

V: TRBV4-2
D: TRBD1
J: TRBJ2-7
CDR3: ASSSQGAYEQY

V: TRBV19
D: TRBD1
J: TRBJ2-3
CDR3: ASIDRAADTQY

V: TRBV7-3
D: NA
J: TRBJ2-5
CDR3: ASSTTDSPQY

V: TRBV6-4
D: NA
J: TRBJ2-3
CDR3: ASSDRVRGDTQY

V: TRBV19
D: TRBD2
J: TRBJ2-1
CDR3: ASSIVPSGSYEQF

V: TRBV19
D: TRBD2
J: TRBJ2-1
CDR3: ASSILASGRNEQF

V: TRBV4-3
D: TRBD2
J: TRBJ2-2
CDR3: ASSQGLAVGTGELF

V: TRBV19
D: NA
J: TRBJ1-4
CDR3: ASRLGQKGTSEKLF

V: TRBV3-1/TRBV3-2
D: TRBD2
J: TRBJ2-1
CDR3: ASSQESSGRNEQF

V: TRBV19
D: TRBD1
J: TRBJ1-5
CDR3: ASSLGQGRYQPQH

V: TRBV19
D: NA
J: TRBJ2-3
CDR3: ASSKWRGYTDTQY

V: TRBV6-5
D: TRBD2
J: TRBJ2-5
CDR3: AASGEETQY

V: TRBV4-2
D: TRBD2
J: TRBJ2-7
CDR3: ASSQGLAPAVQY

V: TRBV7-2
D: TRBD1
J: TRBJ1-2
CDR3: ASSPPGTGTYGYT

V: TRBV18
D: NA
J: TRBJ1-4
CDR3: ASSPSRGGGNEKLF

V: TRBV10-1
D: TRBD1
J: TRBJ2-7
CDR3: ASSKLGTGKTYEQY

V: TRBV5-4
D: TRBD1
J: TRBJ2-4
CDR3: ASSLQGASNIQY

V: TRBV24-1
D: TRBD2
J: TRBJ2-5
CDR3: ATSDPSGRGETQY